A selection of T cell receptor beta chains follows, all from one sample in a study of T cell repertoires in cytomegalovirus infection. These TCRs' antigens remain unknown. TCRdb re-derived calls from the reads in MiXCR, one entry per CDR3 protein. The data contain roughly 280,000 distinct CDR3 sequences, around 20% of them singletons. Sequences were derived from cultured PBMCs, sampled from culture after CMV antigen stimulation. The receptors stem from a human donor in good health (CMV status not recorded). Some clones in this sample may be carry-over from other donors' samples. Both conserved end residues are part of each CDR3. Each record gives: V gene, J gene, D gene, clone size, CDR3 protein, CDR3 DNA. D genes are given only for firm matches. For some rows the clone size is stated as once, few or many, or as a class when expanded; others skip it.

TRBV30	TRBJ2-5	.	.	CAWSVPRRGPQETQYF	TGTGCCTGGAGTGTACCGAGGAGGGGGCCACAAGAGACCCAGTACTTC
TRBV14	TRBJ2-3	.	.	CASSPSLSLIPQLTSTDTQYF	TGTGCCAGCAGCCCGTCCCTTTCCCTAATCCCTCAGCTGACTAGCACAGATACGCAGTATTTT
TRBV10-3	TRBJ1-5	.	.	CAISPGSPNQPQHF	TGTGCCATCAGCCCCGGCAGTCCCAATCAGCCCCAGCATTTT
TRBV12-3/TRBV12-4	TRBJ2-1	.	.	CASSLYGGSYNEQFF	TGTGCCAGCAGTTTGTACGGAGGCTCCTACAATGAGCAGTTCTTC
TRBV6-2/TRBV6-3	TRBJ2-1	.	.	CASSYTKHNEQFF	TGTGCCAGCAGTTACACAAAACACAATGAGCAGTTCTTC
TRBV20-1	TRBJ2-3	TRBD2	.	CSATTSGRARGTDTQYF	TGCAGTGCTACAACTAGCGGGAGGGCCCGAGGCACAGATACGCAGTATTTT
TRBV7-2	TRBJ2-7	.	few	CASSSRDGAYEQYF	TGTGCCAGCAGCTCGCGGGACGGTGCCTACGAGCAGTACTTC
TRBV7-8	TRBJ2-1	TRBD1	few	CASSLVYDRGNEQFF	TGTGCCAGCAGCTTAGTTTATGACAGGGGCAATGAGCAGTTCTTC
TRBV7-2	TRBJ1-2	.	few	CASSLRRGLNYGYTF	TGTGCCAGCAGCTTAAGGAGAGGGTTGAACTATGGCTACACCTTC
TRBV5-1	TRBJ2-5	.	.	CASSLGEGVKTQYF	TGCGCCAGCAGCTTGGGGGAAGGGGTAAAGACCCAGTACTTC
TRBV7-6	TRBJ2-7	.	many	CASSNQGFYEQYF	TGTGCCAGCAGCAACCAGGGATTCTACGAGCAGTACTTC
TRBV7-2	TRBJ2-5	TRBD1	many	CASNLGQGNQETQYF	TGTGCCAGCAATCTAGGACAGGGTAACCAAGAGACCCAGTACTTC
TRBV28	TRBJ2-7	.	.	CASRTTGTYEQYF	TGTGCCAGCAGGACAACAGGGACCTACGAGCAGTACTTC
TRBV24-1	TRBJ1-2	TRBD1	few	CATRRTGEENGYTF	TGTGCCACCAGGAGGACAGGGGAGGAGAATGGCTACACCTTC
TRBV5-1	TRBJ2-7	.	.	CTSSLRESYEQYF	TGCACCAGCAGCTTACGGGAGAGTTACGAGCAGTACTTC
TRBV12-3/TRBV12-4	TRBJ2-3	.	many	CASSRRREGADTQYF	TGTGCCAGCAGTCGCCGGCGGGAAGGCGCAGATACGCAGTATTTT
TRBV6-6	TRBJ1-5	.	.	CASRRKGEGNQPQHF	TGTGCCAGCAGGAGAAAAGGGGAGGGTAATCAGCCCCAGCATTTT
TRBV27	TRBJ2-3	TRBD1	.	CASSFRDRLTDTQYF	TGTGCCAGCAGTTTCCGGGACAGACTCACAGATACGCAGTATTTT
TRBV18	TRBJ1-2	TRBD1	.	CASSPLDRGANYGYTF	TGTGCCAGCTCACCATTGGACAGGGGAGCTAACTATGGCTACACCTTC
TRBV19	TRBJ1-3	.	few	CASSIHVRSGNTIYF	TGTGCCAGTAGTATCCATGTTCGCTCTGGAAACACCATATATTTT
TRBV6-5	TRBJ1-3	.	few	CASGRVGNTIYF	TGTGCCAGCGGCAGGGTTGGAAACACCATATATTTT
TRBV27	TRBJ1-5	TRBD1	.	CASMTGPGQPQHF	TGTGCCAGCATGACAGGGCCCGGCCAGCCCCAGCATTTT
TRBV19	TRBJ1-1	.	.	CASSIGARVSTEAFF	TGTGCCAGTAGTATAGGGGCCAGGGTGAGCACTGAAGCTTTCTTT
TRBV19	TRBJ2-1	.	few	CASSMGGGSYNEQFF	TGTGCCAGTAGTATGGGAGGGGGCTCCTACAATGAGCAGTTCTTC
TRBV7-2	TRBJ1-5	TRBD1	.	CASSLGGTDNQPQHF	TGTGCCAGCAGCTTAGGGGGGACAGACAATCAGCCCCAGCATTTT
TRBV6-1	TRBJ1-5	.	.	CASREGSYQPQHF	TGTGCCAGCAGAGAGGGTTCCTATCAGCCCCAGCATTTT
TRBV7-2	TRBJ2-5	.	.	CASSLEPETQYF	TGTGCCAGCAGCTTGGAGCCGGAGACCCAGTACTTC
TRBV5-6	TRBJ1-6	.	.	CASSISPNPSLHF	TGTGCCAGCAGCATTTCGCCCAATCCATCCCTCCACTTT
TRBV19	TRBJ2-3	.	few	CASSNLRVGRVDTQYF	TGTGCCAGTAGTAACCTCCGGGTGGGACGTGTGGATACGCAGTATTTT
TRBV7-2	TRBJ2-4	.	many	CASSLATILAKNIQYF	TGTGCCAGCAGCTTAGCAACTATTCTAGCCAAAAACATTCAGTACTTC
TRBV15	TRBJ1-2	TRBD1	.	CATSRSDRGHGYTF	TGTGCCACCAGCAGATCGGACAGGGGGCATGGCTACACCTTC
TRBV14	TRBJ2-7	.	.	CASSQVSIGAPYEQYF	TGTGCCAGCAGCCAAGTCAGTATCGGGGCCCCCTACGAGCAGTACTTC
TRBV19	TRBJ2-1	TRBD2	few	CASSTLLAGVDTYNEQFF	TGTGCCAGTAGTACCCTACTAGCGGGAGTGGATACCTACAATGAGCAGTTCTTC
TRBV12-3/TRBV12-4	TRBJ1-3	.	few	CASSFNGVSSGNTIYF	TGTGCCAGCAGTTTTAACGGCGTTAGCTCTGGAAACACCATATATTTT
TRBV19	TRBJ1-1	.	few	CASSSWGVNTEAFF	TGTGCCAGTAGTTCCTGGGGGGTGAACACTGAAGCTTTCTTT
TRBV5-6	TRBJ2-1	.	.	CASSPNPTASFYNEQFF	TGTGCCAGCAGCCCCAACCCCACAGCGTCCTTCTACAATGAGCAGTTCTTC